The 9 T cell receptor beta chains in this list originate from one sample, sequenced in a study of blood T cell repertoires in COVID-19. TCRdb's copy holds only in-frame clones and misses some; the assay was immunoSEQ multiplex PCR. The repertoire holds over 120,000 clones, with 88% as singletons. Sequenced material: peripheral blood. Receptors originate from a woman between 45 and 65 years old with acute or convalescent COVID-19.

The chain employs TRBV5-4 and TRBJ1-1, with 11 bases aligning to TRBD1. The CDR3 consists of 16 residues. In germline, CDR1 is SGHNT, CDR2 YYREEE (reference sequence). V lost 5 bases to trimming and J lost 4 bases; unmatched junction nucleotides: 10. The CDR3 DNA reads TGTGCCAGCAGTCACGCGGGACAGGGGGATGGCACTGAAGCTTTCTTT. It specifies CASSHAGQGDGTEAFF.

The chain combines TRBV18 with TRBJ1-2; perhaps TRBD1 as D (6 bases). From germline, CDR1 is KGHSH and CDR2 LQKENI. The CDR3 runs 16 residues. V lost 2 bases, J lost 4 bases, and 17 bases lay in between. The CDR3 DNA follows: TGTGCCAGCTCACCAGCTGGACAGCAAAGTAGCTATGGCTACACCTTC. Translation gives CASSPAGQQSSYGYTF.

The V and J genes are TRBV5-6 and TRBJ1-1, with a tentative D call TRBD1 (6 bases). Trimming removed 3 bases at V and 3 bases at J, with 21 bases between. CDR1 is SGHDT, CDR2 YYEEEE, per germline. The CDR3 contains 17 residues. The CDR3 loop is CASSSLFGTRTYTEAFF. CDR3 in DNA: TGTGCCAGCAGCTCACTTTTCGGGACAAGAACGTACACTGAAGCTTTCTTT.

J is TRBJ2-4 and V is TRBV3-1 (or the pseudogene TRBV3-2); 9 nucleotides align to TRBD1. The CDR3 has 15 amino acids. Trimming removed 1 base from V and 7 bases from J; junction bases left unmatched: 5. CDR1 is LGHDT, CDR2 YNNKEL, per germline (reference sequence). The CDR3 DNA reads as TGTGCCAGCAGCCAAGTCCGGGACAGGGTGAACATTCAGTACTTC. It is translated as CASSQVRDRVNIQYF.

This clone appeared a single time. V gene TRBV19 combines with J gene TRBJ1-3, with TRBD1 as a possible D gene (6 bases). This CDR3 contains 15 residues. V gave up 6 bases and J gave up 2 bases, with 14 bases separating them. Germline V gene lookup returns CDR1 LNHDA and CDR2 SQIVND (reference sequence). The CDR3 protein is CASSHDRRTGNTIYF. The CDR3 region has the DNA TGTGCCAGTAGCCACGACAGGAGAACTGGAAACACCATATATTTT.

The gene calls are TRBV24-1 and TRBJ2-3, with D perhaps TRBD2 (5 bases). Between the trimmed V and J ends, which lost 10 bases and 2 bases, there was a span of 12 bases. The CDR3 is 13 residues long. CDR1 is KGHDR and CDR2 is SFDVKD in the germline V gene. This CDR3 reads CATEDGITDTQYF. The CDR3 nucleotides are TGTGCCACGGAGGACGGCATCACAGATACGCAGTATTTT.

This clone has a count of ten or more. This chain uses TRBV27 with TRBJ2-7; no definite D call. The V and J ends lost 7 bases and 4 bases respectively, with 20 bases between them. Germline V lookup: CDR1 MNHEY, CDR2 SMNVEV (reference sequence). The CDR3 loop spans 15 amino acids. The CDR3 region has the DNA TGTGCCAGCACTCCCTACGGGTCCCCTGGATACGAGCAGTACTTC. Amino acid sequence: CASTPYGSPGYEQYF.

This chain joins TRBV5-1 and TRBJ2-5; 8 bases are shared with TRBD1. This CDR3 has 16 residues. The J segment lost 0 bases and the V segment lost 0 bases, leaving 4 bases of the junction unmatched. The germline CDR1 and CDR2 sequences are SGHRS and YFSETQ. The CDR3 here is CASSLGDRPYQETQYF. The DNA of the CDR3 is TGCGCCAGCAGCTTGGGGGACAGGCCGTACCAAGAGACCCAGTACTTC.

The chain couples TRBV3-1 (or the pseudogene TRBV3-2) to TRBJ1-2; TRBD1 agrees at 9 bases. Germline CDR1 reads LGHDT; CDR2 reads YNNKEL (reference sequence). The length of the CDR3 is 14 residues. The V gene end was trimmed by 5 bases and the J gene end by 7 bases; junction bases not matched to a gene: 8. The CDR3 region has the DNA TGTGCCAGCAGCTCAACAGGGGGCAGGGGTGGCTACACCTTC. Amino acids: CASSSTGGRGGYTF.